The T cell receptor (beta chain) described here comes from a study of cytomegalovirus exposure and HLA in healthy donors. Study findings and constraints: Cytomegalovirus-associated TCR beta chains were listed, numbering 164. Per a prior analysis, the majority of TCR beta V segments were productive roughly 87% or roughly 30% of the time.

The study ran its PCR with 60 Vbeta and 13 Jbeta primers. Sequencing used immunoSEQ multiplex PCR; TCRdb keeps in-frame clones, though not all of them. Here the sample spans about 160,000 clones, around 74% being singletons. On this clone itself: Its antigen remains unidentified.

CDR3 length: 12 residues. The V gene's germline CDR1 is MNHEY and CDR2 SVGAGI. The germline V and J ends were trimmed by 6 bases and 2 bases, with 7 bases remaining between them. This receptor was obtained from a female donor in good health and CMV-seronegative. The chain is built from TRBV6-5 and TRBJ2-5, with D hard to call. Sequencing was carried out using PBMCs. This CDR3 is CASRETQETQYF. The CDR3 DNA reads TGTGCCAGCAGGGAGACTCAAGAGACCCAGTACTTC.